This entry describes one TCR beta chain. The V and J ends lost 0 bases and 6 bases respectively, with 9 bases between them. Germline V lookup: CDR1 LGHNA, CDR2 YNFKEQ. The CDR3 contains 13 residues. This entry belongs to a study of cytomegalovirus exposure and HLA in healthy donors. Healthy people donating bone marrow made up the donors. Nominal health characterized the donors when sampled, though unrecorded immune exposures were likely. PCR involved 60 Vbeta and 13 Jbeta primers. Original data processing: In a later analysis, of some 80 million unique beta chains, some 10 million appeared in at least two donors. The assay was immunoSEQ multiplex PCR, and TCRdb's table has in-frame clones only and misses some. V and J calls and clone size are as listed in that table; D and trimming were resolved from the DNA. The sample holds about 120,000 clones, approximately 80% seen once.

The sequencing sample was made of PBMCs. The origin of this receptor is a man younger than 40 in good health and CMV-seropositive. This chain joins TRBV4-2 and TRBJ2-7; D is undetermined. The CDR3: CASSQDRAGEQYF. Here the CDR3 DNA reads TGTGCCAGCAGCCAAGACCGAGCTGGCGAGCAGTACTTC.